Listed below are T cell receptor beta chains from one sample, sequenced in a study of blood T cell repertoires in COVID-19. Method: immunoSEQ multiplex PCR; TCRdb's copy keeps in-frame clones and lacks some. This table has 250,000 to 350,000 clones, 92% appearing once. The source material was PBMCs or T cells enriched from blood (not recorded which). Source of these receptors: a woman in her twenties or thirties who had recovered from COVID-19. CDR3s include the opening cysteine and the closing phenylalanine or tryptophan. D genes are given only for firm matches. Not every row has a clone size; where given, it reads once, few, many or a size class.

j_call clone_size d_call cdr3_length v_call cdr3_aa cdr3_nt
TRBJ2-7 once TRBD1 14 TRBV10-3 CATQDREISYEQYF TGTGCCACCCAGGACAGGGAAATCTCCTACGAGCAGTACTTC
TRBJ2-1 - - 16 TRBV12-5 CASGRYDSDAFAEQFF TGTGCTAGTGGAAGATACGACTCTGACGCGTTCGCTGAGCAGTTCTTC
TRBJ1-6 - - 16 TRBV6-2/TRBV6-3 CASSTDRPDRNSPLHF TGTGCCAGCAGTACTGACAGGCCTGACAGAAATTCACCCCTCCACTTT
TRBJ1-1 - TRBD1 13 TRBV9 CASSEGAGTEAFF TGTGCCAGCAGCGAGGGGGCGGGCACTGAAGCTTTCTTT
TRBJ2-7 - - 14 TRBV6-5 CASSFTGTPREQYF TGTGCCAGCAGTTTCACCGGGACACCGAGGGAGCAGTACTTC
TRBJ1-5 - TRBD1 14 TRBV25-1 CASSGTGFHQPQHF TGTGCCAGCAGTGGGACAGGGTTTCATCAGCCCCAGCATTTT
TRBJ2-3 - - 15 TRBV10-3 CAISESRSPTDTQYF TGTGCCATCAGTGAGTCGAGATCTCCCACAGATACGCAGTATTTT
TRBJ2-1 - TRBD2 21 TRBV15 CATSRAGGLAGVLSSYNEQFF TGTGCCACCAGCAGAGCGGGAGGACTAGCGGGGGTTCTTAGCTCCTACAATGAGCAGTTCTTC
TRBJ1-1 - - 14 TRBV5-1 CASSLGTSNTEAFF TGCGCCAGCAGCTTAGGGACATCGAACACTGAAGCTTTCTTT
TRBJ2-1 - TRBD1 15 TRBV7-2 CASSFPTGGGGEQFF TGTGCCAGCAGCTTTCCGACAGGGGGGGGCGGTGAGCAGTTCTTC
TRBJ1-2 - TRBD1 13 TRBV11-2 CASSQGQFYGYTF TGTGCCAGCAGCCAGGGACAGTTTTATGGCTACACCTTC
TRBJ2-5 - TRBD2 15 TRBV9 CASSEGLAGGETQYF TGTGCCAGCAGCGAGGGACTAGCGGGAGGGGAGACCCAGTACTTC
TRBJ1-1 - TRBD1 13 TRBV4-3 CASSPKGGQEAFF TGCGCCAGCAGCCCCAAAGGGGGACAGGAAGCTTTCTTT
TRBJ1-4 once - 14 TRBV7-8 CASSSAPKGEKLFF TGTGCCAGCAGCTCGGCACCCAAGGGGGAAAAACTGTTTTTT
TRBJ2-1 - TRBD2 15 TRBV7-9 CASSPRGLAGVEQFF TGTGCCAGCAGCCCTAGAGGGCTAGCGGGGGTTGAGCAGTTCTTC
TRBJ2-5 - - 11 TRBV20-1 CSARFEETQYF TGCAGTGCTAGGTTCGAAGAGACCCAGTACTTC
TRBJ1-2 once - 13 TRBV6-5 CASSQTTNYGYTF TGTGCCAGCAGTCAGACAACCAACTATGGCTACACCTTC
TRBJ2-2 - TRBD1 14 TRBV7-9 CASSPTGLGGELFF TGTGCCAGCAGCCCGACAGGGTTAGGCGGGGAGCTGTTTTTT
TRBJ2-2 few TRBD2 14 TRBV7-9 CASQLAGGTGELFF TGTGCCAGTCAACTAGCGGGAGGTACCGGGGAGCTGTTTTTT
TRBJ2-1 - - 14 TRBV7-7 CASSLDPGKAEQFF TGTGCTAGCAGCTTGGACCCCGGGAAGGCTGAGCAGTTCTTC
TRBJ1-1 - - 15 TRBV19 CASSSGTRLNTEAFF TGTGCCAGTAGTTCTGGGACAAGACTGAACACTGAAGCTTTCTTT
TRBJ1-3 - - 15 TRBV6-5 CASHAQRISGNTIYF TGTGCCAGCCACGCCCAGCGAATCTCTGGAAACACCATATATTTT
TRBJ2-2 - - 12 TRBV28 CASSSSTGELFF TGTGCCAGCAGCTCTTCCACCGGGGAGCTGTTTTTT
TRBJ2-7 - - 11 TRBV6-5 CASSPSGEQYF TGTGCCAGCAGCCCCTCGGGGGAGCAGTACTTC
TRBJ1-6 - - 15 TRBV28 CASSTLGHANSPLHF TGTGCCAGCAGCACCTTGGGACACGCAAATTCACCCCTCCACTTT
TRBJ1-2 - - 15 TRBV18 CASSLPESGLYGYTF TGTGCCAGCTCCCTCCCGGAAAGCGGACTATATGGCTACACCTTC
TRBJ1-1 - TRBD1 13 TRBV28 CASRPGGIDEAFF TGTGCCAGCAGGCCAGGGGGCATCGATGAAGCTTTCTTT
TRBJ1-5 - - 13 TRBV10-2 CASSEHSNQPQHF TGCGCCAGCAGTGAGCATAGCAATCAGCCCCAGCATTTT
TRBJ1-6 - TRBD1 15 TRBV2 CASSVTGTDNSPLHF TGTGCCAGCAGCGTAACCGGGACAGATAATTCACCCCTCCACTTT
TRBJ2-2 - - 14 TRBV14 CASRGGVNTGELFF TGTGCCAGCAGAGGAGGCGTGAACACCGGGGAGCTGTTTTTT
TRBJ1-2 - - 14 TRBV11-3 CASSLDRTVRGYTF TGTGCCAGCAGCTTAGATAGGACAGTACGGGGCTACACCTTC
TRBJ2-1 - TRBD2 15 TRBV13 CASSLPSGTYNEQFF TGTGCCAGCAGCTTACCTAGCGGGACTTACAATGAGCAGTTCTTC
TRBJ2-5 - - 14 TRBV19 CASSRIGGEETQYF TGTGCCAGTAGTAGAATAGGAGGGGAGGAGACCCAGTACTTC
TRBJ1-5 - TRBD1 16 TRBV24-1 CATSDGGGTANQPQHF TGTGCCACCAGTGATGGAGGCGGGACAGCAAATCAGCCCCAGCATTTT
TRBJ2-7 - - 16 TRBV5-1 CASSLTFGFPSYEQYF TGCGCCAGCAGCTTGACGTTCGGGTTCCCCTCCTACGAGCAGTACTTC
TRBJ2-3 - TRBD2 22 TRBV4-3 CASSQGGRRGGLASGNEGTQYF TGCGCCAGCAGCCAAGGCGGTAGGAGGGGAGGTTTAGCTAGCGGGAACGAGGGTACGCAGTATTTT
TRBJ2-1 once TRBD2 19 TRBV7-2 CASSLAVGGLAGGYNEQFF TGTGCCAGCAGCTTAGCCGTCGGGGGACTAGCGGGAGGGTACAATGAGCAGTTCTTC